What follows are 10 T cell receptor beta chains derived from one specimen sequenced in a study of shared clonotypes between healthy human individuals (TCRdb year 2020). To prepare the library, the immunoSEQ multiplex PCR assay was applied. TCRdb took this table from immuneACCESS and kept in-frame rearrangements with V and J called. Such tables lack part of the clones; where checked against another copy, unresolved V genes explain under half of the gap, and the rest is unexplained. This sample holds millions of clones; less than 95% were observed only once. The ten largest clones add up to approximately 1.2% of the sample. CD8 naive samples consisted of CD45RO-negative cells that were positively selected for CCR7, yielding a CD45RA+CCR7+ population without TemRA cells. The sample consisted of naive CD8+ T cells sorted from blood. The cell subset or site label corresponds to: CD45RA+CCR7+. These TCRs come from a man younger than 30 in good health.

In its sample, this clone was seen a few times. The gene calls are TRBV5-4 and TRBJ1-1; no reliable D call. Trimming removed 2 bases at V and 5 bases at J, with 13 bases between. Germline V CDR1 and CDR2: SGHNT, YYREEE (reference sequence). This CDR3 has 14 amino acids. CDR3 DNA: TGTGCCAGCAGCTTTCGGGGAGGATGGACTGAAGCTTTCTTT. Translated, it gives CASSFRGGWTEAFF.

This rearrangement joins TRBV7-8 to TRBJ2-5; D is ambiguous. Trimming removed 5 bases at V and 1 base at J, with 11 bases between. In germline, CDR1 is SGHVS, CDR2 FQNEAQ. The CDR3 sequence is 14 residues long. CDR3 loop: CASSEGPLQETQYF. CDR3 nucleotides: TGTGCCAGCAGCGAAGGACCTCTCCAAGAGACCCAGTACTTC.

As for this clone: Other nucleotide sequences in the sample specify the same CDR3. Written as DNA, the CDR3 is TGTGCCAGCAGCTTAGAGGCAGGGGGCACCTACGAGCAGTACTTC. Translated, it gives CASSLEAGGTYEQYF. The chain couples TRBV7-8 to TRBJ2-7; 8 bases are a match to TRBD1. There are 15 residues in the CDR3. The V and J ends lost 1 base and 2 bases, in that order; junction bases with no gene match: 4. The germline gives CDR1 SGHVS, CDR2 FQNEAQ.

The chain joins TRBV27 to TRBJ1-1, with no clear D. The length of the CDR3 is 16 residues. The germline CDR1 and CDR2 sequences are MNHEY and SMNVEV (reference sequence). Trimming pared 0 bases from V and 6 bases from J, leaving 17 bases between. The CDR3 nucleotides read TGTGCCAGCAGTTTATCGGTGTGGTCCAACCGCTCTGAAGCTTTCTTT. This gives the protein CASSLSVWSNRSEAFF.

The chain is built from TRBV30 and TRBJ1-6, with D hard to call. Germline loops: CDR1 GTSNPN, CDR2 SVGIG (reference sequence). This CDR3 is built from 14 residues. V lost 3 bases and J lost 0, with 6 bases in between. The CDR3 here is CAWSLDSYNSPLHF. The CDR3 DNA reads as TGTGCCTGGAGCCTGGACTCCTATAATTCACCCCTCCACTTT. The variable domain in full, completed from reference TRBV30 and TRBJ1-6, reads SQTIHQWPATLVQPVGSPLSLECTVEGTSNPNLYWYRQAAGRGLQLLFYSVGIGQISSEVPQNLSASRPQDRQFILSSKKLLLSDSGFYLCAWSLDSYNSPLHFGNGTRLTVT.

As concerns this clone: Other DNA sequences of this sample code for an identical CDR3. The rearrangement uses TRBV11-2 and TRBJ2-7; D gene unclear. The germline V gene has CDR1 SGHAT and CDR2 FQNNGV. CDR3 length: 13 residues. Trimming removed 0 bases at V and 4 bases at J, with 7 bases between. CDR3 region: CASSLDPLYEQYF. As DNA, the CDR3 is TGTGCCAGCAGCTTAGATCCTCTGTACGAGCAGTACTTC.

The rearrangement joins TRBV27 to TRBJ2-3; TRBD2 aligns across 10 bases. The CDR3 length is 16 residues. Germline trimming cut 5 bases from V and 2 bases from J; bases unmatched to any gene: 7. Germline CDR1 is MNHEY and CDR2 is SMNVEV (reference sequence). The CDR3 spells CASSLRTSGHTDTQYF. The CDR3 DNA sequence: TGTGCCAGCAGTCTTAGGACTAGCGGTCACACAGATACGCAGTATTTT.

The V and J genes are TRBV11-2 and TRBJ2-3; D may be TRBD2 (6 bases). Trimming took off 3 bases at V and 2 bases at J, with 12 bases between the two ends. CDR1 and CDR2 (germline): SGHAT, FQNNGV. The CDR3 spans 15 residues. The CDR3 region is CASSFRSSATDTQYF. Here the CDR3 DNA reads TGTGCCAGCAGCTTCAGATCTAGCGCCACAGATACGCAGTATTTT.

The chain employs TRBV28 and TRBJ2-7; maybe TRBD2 (6 bases). CDR1 and CDR2 from the germline V gene are MDHEN and SYDVKM. There are 14 residues in the CDR3. Trimming cost V 3 bases and J 7 bases, with 16 bases left between them. CDR3 DNA sequence: TGTGCCAGCAGTTTGGGGGGTTACCACGGAGAGCAGTACTTC. Residues: CASSLGGYHGEQYF.

This clone is a singleton in its sample. This CDR3 is also generated by other DNA sequences in the sample. The rearrangement uses TRBV9 and TRBJ2-3; TRBD2 is a possible D gene (5 bases). The CDR3 has 14 residues. CDR1 is SGDLS, CDR2 YYNGEE, per germline. Between the trimmed V and J ends, which lost 3 bases and 0 bases, there was a span of 8 bases. For the CDR3, the DNA is TGTGCCAGCAGCGCATCGGGGAGCACAGATACGCAGTATTTT. Amino acid sequence: CASSASGSTDTQYF.